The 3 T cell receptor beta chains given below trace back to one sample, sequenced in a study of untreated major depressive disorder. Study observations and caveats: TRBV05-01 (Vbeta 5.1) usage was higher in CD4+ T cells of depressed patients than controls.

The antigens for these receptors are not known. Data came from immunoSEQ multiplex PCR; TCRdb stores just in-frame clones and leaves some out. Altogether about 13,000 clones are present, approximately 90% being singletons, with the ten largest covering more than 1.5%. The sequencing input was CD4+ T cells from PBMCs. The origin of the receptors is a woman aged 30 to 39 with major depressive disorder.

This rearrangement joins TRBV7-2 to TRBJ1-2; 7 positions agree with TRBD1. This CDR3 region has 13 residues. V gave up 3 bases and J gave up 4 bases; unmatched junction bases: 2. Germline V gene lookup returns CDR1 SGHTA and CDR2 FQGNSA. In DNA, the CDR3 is TGTGCCAGCAGCTTGGGACAGAGCTATGGCTACACCTTC. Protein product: CASSLGQSYGYTF.

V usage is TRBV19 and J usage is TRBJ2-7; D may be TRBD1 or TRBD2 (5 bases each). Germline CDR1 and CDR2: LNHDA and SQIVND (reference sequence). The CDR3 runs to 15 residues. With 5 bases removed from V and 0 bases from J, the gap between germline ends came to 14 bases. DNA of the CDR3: TGTGCCAGTAGTTCGGGGCGCACGTTCTCCTACGAGCAGTACTTC. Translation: CASSSGRTFSYEQYF.

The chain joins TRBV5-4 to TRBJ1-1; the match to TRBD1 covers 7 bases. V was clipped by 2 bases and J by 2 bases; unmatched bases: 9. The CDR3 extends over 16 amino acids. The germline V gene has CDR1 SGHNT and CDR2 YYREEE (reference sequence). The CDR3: CASSFPGTDKNTEAFF. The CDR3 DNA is TGTGCCAGCAGCTTCCCAGGGACAGACAAAAACACTGAAGCTTTCTTT.